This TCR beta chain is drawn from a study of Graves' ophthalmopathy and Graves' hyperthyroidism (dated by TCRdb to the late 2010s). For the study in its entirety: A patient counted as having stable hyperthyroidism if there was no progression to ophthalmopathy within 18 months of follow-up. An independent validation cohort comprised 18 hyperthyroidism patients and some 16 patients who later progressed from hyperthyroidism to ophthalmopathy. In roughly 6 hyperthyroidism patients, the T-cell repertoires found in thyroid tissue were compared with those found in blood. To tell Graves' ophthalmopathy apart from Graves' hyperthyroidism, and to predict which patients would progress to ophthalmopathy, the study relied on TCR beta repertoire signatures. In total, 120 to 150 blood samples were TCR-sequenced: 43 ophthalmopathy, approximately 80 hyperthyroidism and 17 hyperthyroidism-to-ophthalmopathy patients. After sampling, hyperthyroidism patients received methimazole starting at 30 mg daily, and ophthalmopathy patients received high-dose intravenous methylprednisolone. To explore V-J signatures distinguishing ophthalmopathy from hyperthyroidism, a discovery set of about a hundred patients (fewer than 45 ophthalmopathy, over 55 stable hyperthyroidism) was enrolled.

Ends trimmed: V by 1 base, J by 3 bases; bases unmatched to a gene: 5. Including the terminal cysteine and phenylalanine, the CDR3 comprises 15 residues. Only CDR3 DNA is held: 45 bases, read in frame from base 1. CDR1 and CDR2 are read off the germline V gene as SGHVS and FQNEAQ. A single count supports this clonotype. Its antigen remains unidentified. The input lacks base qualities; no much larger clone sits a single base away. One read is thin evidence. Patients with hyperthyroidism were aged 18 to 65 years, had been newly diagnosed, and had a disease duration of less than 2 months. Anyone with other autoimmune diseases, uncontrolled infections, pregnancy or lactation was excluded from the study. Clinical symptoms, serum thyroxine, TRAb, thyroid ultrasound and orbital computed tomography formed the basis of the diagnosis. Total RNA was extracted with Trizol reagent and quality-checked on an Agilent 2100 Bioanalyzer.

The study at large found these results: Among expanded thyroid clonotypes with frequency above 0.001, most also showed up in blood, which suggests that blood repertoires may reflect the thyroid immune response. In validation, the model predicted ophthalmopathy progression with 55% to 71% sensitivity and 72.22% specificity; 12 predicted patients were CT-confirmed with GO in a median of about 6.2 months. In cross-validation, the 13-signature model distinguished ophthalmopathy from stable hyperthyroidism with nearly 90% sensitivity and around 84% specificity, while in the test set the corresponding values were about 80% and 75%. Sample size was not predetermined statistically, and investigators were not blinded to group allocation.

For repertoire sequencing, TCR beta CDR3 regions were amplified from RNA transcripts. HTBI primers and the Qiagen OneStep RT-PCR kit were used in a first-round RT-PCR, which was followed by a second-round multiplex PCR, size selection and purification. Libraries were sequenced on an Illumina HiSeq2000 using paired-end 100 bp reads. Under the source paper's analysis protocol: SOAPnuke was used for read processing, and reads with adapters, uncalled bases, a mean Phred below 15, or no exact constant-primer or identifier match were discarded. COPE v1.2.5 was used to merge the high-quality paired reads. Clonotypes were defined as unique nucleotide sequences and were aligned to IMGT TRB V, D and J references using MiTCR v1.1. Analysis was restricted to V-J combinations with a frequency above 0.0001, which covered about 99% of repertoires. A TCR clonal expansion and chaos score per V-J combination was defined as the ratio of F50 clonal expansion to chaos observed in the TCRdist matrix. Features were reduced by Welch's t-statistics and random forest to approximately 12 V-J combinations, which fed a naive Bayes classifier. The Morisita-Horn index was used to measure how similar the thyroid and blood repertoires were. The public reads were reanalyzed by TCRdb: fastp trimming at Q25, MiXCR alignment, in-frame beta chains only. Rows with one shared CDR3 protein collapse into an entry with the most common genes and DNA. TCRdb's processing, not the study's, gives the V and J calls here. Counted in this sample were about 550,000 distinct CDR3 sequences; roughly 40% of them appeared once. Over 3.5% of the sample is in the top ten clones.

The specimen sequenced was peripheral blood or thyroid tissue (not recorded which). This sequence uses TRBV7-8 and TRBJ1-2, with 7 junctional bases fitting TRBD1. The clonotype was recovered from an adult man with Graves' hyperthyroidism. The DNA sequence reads TGTGCCAGCAGCTTAGAGAGGGGGCAGGACTATGGCTACACCTTC. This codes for CASSLERGQDYGYTF.